These 31 T cell receptor beta chains came from one sample sequenced in a study of T cell clones after liver transplantation (dated by TCRdb to between 2018 and 2021). The sample's time point label, decoded: pre-transplant. Library preparation was by the immunoSEQ multiplex PCR assay. TCRdb took over this immuneACCESS table, retaining in-frame rearrangements with V and J assigned. Such tables are incomplete; in checked studies, under half of the missing clones stem from an unresolved V gene, and the remainder is unexplained. The sample includes just over 60,000 clones, with 71% observed a single time. Together, the top ten hold around 16% of the sample. The material sequenced was CD4+ T cells from blood, taken before liver transplant. The receptors here all came from a human donor who received a liver transplant.

The V and J genes are TRBV10-1 and TRBJ1-6, with D hard to call. CDR3 length: 12 residues. V lost 6 bases and J lost 14, with 14 bases in between. CDR1 WNHNN and CDR2 SYGVQD come from the germline V gene (reference sequence). The CDR3 here is CASSPSGGALHF. The DNA for the CDR3 is TGCGCCAGCAGCCCTAGCGGAGGAGCCCTCCACTTT.

This clone occurred many times. The chain links TRBV5-5 to TRBJ2-2, with D maybe TRBD2 (5 bases). The germline gives CDR1 SGHKS, CDR2 YYEKEE (reference sequence). The CDR3 runs 14 residues. Trimming removed 0 bases at V and 6 bases at J, with 9 bases between. CDR3 amino acids: CASSLAVGAGELFF. For the CDR3, the DNA is TGTGCCAGCAGCTTGGCCGTGGGAGCCGGGGAGCTGTTTTTT.

V and J are TRBV7-2 and TRBJ2-3; TRBD1 agrees at 7 bases. The CDR3 extends over 15 amino acids. CDR1 and CDR2 (germline): SGHTA, FQGNSA. Trimming removed 0 bases from V and 4 bases from J; junction bases left unmatched: 4. The CDR3 here is CASSLAGGLADTQYF. CDR3 nucleotide sequence: TGTGCCAGCAGCTTAGCAGGGGGCCTGGCAGATACGCAGTATTTT.

The chain has TRBV7-8 and TRBJ1-3; 10 nucleotides agree with TRBD1. V shed 4 bases and J 4 bases; nucleotides not matched to a gene: 13. The CDR3 is 18 residues long. Looked up from germline, CDR1 is SGHVS and CDR2 is FQNEAQ. CDR3 in DNA: TGTGCCAGCAGCTCCCTACCCGGACAGGGGGTAGGAGGAAACACCATATATTTT. Its translation is CASSSLPGQGVGGNTIYF.

This clone turned up a few times. This may be a read error, as it is one base from a much larger clone. The V gene is TRBV6-1, the J gene TRBJ2-7; 8 bases align to TRBD1. The germline CDR1 and CDR2 sequences are MNHNS and SASEGT. V was pared by 4 bases and J by 0 bases, with 2 bases of the junction left unmatched. The CDR3 runs to 14 residues. The CDR3 is CASSGDRSSYEQYF. The CDR3 bases are TGTGCCAGCAGTGGGGACAGGAGCTCCTACGAGCAGTACTTC.

This clone appeared a few times. The chain uses TRBV27 and TRBJ1-6; D unresolved. V lost 6 bases and J lost 0, with 12 bases in between. This CDR3 has 16 residues. The germline CDR1 and CDR2 sequences are MNHEY and SMNVEV (reference sequence). For the CDR3, the DNA is TGTGCCAGCAGGTTAAATCCGAGCTCCTATAATTCACCCCTCCACTTT. Its translation: CASRLNPSSYNSPLHF.

The chain has TRBV6-7 and TRBJ1-5, with 12 bases aligning to TRBD1. TRBV6-7 is reported as an ORF; its role is uncertain. This CDR3 contains 16 residues. After removal of 6 bases from V and 6 bases from J, the junction contained 9 bases not matched to a gene. The CDR3 sequence: CASSPTGQGASQPQHF. In nucleotides, the CDR3 is TGTGCCAGCAGCCCGACGGGACAGGGGGCGAGTCAGCCCCAGCATTTT.

The gene calls are TRBV5-5 and TRBJ1-1, with TRBD1 as a possible D gene (5 bases). Looked up from germline, CDR1 is SGHKS and CDR2 is YYEKEE (reference sequence). Trimming cost V 3 bases and J 3 bases, with 9 bases left between them. This CDR3 contains 13 residues. CDR3 amino acids: CASSSQGDTEAFF. CDR3 nucleotide sequence: TGTGCCAGCAGCTCTCAGGGTGACACTGAAGCTTTCTTT.

The chain combines TRBV23-1 with TRBJ1-6, with a possible D match to TRBD1 (5 bases). TRBV23-1 is assigned to the ORF class and has an uncertain function. V was shortened by 3 bases and J by 7 bases, with 10 bases between the two germline ends. This CDR3 is built from 14 residues. In DNA form, the CDR3 reads TGCGCCAGCAGTCACAGGGCCTTGAATTCACCCCTCCACTTT. The encoded protein is CASSHRALNSPLHF.

The rearrangement uses TRBV30 and TRBJ1-6, with D possibly TRBD1 on 5 matching bases. The germline CDR1 and CDR2 sequences are GTSNPN and SVGIG (reference sequence). The CDR3 is made up of 14 amino acids. The V and J ends lost 3 bases and 9 bases respectively, with 15 bases between them. CDR3 nucleotides: TGTGCCTGGAGGCGGGACGCTGGTAGTTCACCCCTCCACTTT. This translates into CAWRRDAGSSPLHF. Filled out from reference TRBV30 and TRBJ1-6, the complete variable domain reads SQTIHQWPATLVQPVGSPLSLECTVEGTSNPNLYWYRQAAGRGLQLLFYSVGIGQISSEVPQNLSASRPQDRQFILSSKKLLLSDSGFYLCAWRRDAGSSPLHFGNGTRLTVT.

The V call is TRBV10-1, the J call TRBJ2-2, with unresolved D. The V end lost 4 bases, the J end lost 2 bases, and 8 bases lay between the germline ends. Germline lookup yields CDR1 WNHNN and CDR2 SYGVQD (reference sequence). The CDR3 totals 14 residues. CDR3 coding DNA: TGCGCCAGCAGTGCTAACAGAAACACCGGGGAGCTGTTTTTT. This codes for CASSANRNTGELFF.

The chain recombines TRBV11-2 with TRBJ1-4; 9 bases fit TRBD1. The germline CDR1 and CDR2 sequences are SGHAT and FQNNGV. This CDR3 region has 15 residues. The J segment lost 7 bases and the V segment lost 0 bases, leaving 3 bases of the junction unmatched. The CDR3 nucleotides read TGTGCCAGCAGCTTAGAGCGGGACAGGGCTGAAAAACTGTTTTTT. Translating it yields CASSLERDRAEKLFF.

V gene TRBV30 combines with J gene TRBJ1-1; 8 bases map to TRBD1. This CDR3 has 14 amino acids. CDR1 and CDR2 (germline): GTSNPN, SVGIG (reference sequence). Trimming at V came to 3 bases and at J to 3 bases, leaving 6 bases not matched to a gene. CDR3 residues: CAWRTGQGDTEAFF. The CDR3 coding sequence is TGTGCCTGGAGAACCGGACAGGGCGACACTGAAGCTTTCTTT.

This clone came up once. CDR3 protein: CASSWGQGAINTIYF. The CDR3 DNA reads as TGTGCCAGCAGTTGGGGACAGGGGGCAATCAACACCATATATTTT. V is TRBV2 and J is TRBJ1-3; 12 bases map to TRBD1. V lost 5 bases, J lost 7 bases, and 6 bases stayed unmatched. This CDR3 is built from 15 residues. Looked up from germline, CDR1 is SNHLY and CDR2 is FYNNEI.

This clone was seen more than once but under ten times. This sequence joins TRBV28 and TRBJ1-3; D remains ambiguous. Trimming took off 1 base at V and 4 bases at J, with 14 bases between the two ends. Germline V gene data show CDR1 as MDHEN and CDR2 as SYDVKM. The CDR3 is 16 amino acids. The CDR3 DNA reads TGTGCCAGCAGTTTATTAGGAGATCCCACAGGAAACACCATATATTTT. This gives the protein CASSLLGDPTGNTIYF.

The chain's CDR3 is CASSSWTSSTDTQYF. The CDR3 DNA sequence: TGTGCCAGCAGCTCTTGGACTAGCAGCACAGATACGCAGTATTTT. This chain joins TRBV7-2 and TRBJ2-3; 8 nucleotides align to TRBD2. V shed 4 bases and J 0 bases; nucleotides not matched to a gene: 3. CDR1 is SGHTA and CDR2 is FQGNSA in the germline V gene. The CDR3 length is 15 residues.

CDR3 residues: CASSLGARQEQFF. The CDR3 DNA reads TGTGCCAGCAGCTTAGGGGCCCGTCAGGAGCAGTTCTTC. V usage is TRBV7-3 and J usage is TRBJ2-1; possibly TRBD1 for D (5 bases). The CDR3 consists of 13 residues. The V end lost 2 bases, the J end lost 10 bases, and 12 bases lay between the germline ends. The germline CDR1 and CDR2 sequences are SGHTA and FQGTGA.

This chain connects TRBV6-4 to TRBJ2-2; possible D gene TRBD2, 6 bases. CDR3 length equals 16 residues. Trimming shortened V by 5 bases and J by 3 bases, and 16 bases separated the two germline ends. In germline, CDR1 is MRHNA, CDR2 SNTAGT. The CDR3 region is CASSPGHSGDTGELFF. For the CDR3, the DNA is TGTGCCAGCAGTCCTGGACACTCGGGGGACACCGGGGAGCTGTTTTTT.

The chain recombines TRBV4-1 with TRBJ1-2, with a weak D call TRBD1 (5 bases). This CDR3 is built from 14 residues. V lost 7 bases, J lost 4 bases, and 16 bases lay in between. The V gene's germline CDR1 is MGHRA and CDR2 YSYEKL. The CDR3 DNA reads TGCGCCAGCACCAAAGACAGCAGGTCCTATGGCTACACCTTC. Protein product: CASTKDSRSYGYTF.

V usage is TRBV7-9 and J usage is TRBJ2-3; D may be TRBD2 (5 bases). The CDR3 sequence is 13 residues long. The V gene lost 4 bases and the J gene lost 6 bases, with 11 bases spanning the gap. Germline CDR1 and CDR2: SEHNR and FQNEAQ (reference sequence). The CDR3 spells CASSSTGGDTQYF. Here the CDR3 DNA reads TGTGCCAGCAGCTCCACCGGCGGGGATACGCAGTATTTT.

The rearrangement links TRBV10-1 to TRBJ2-3, with 7 bases aligning to TRBD1. The CDR3 length is 14 residues. The J segment lost 5 bases and the V segment lost 3 bases, leaving 5 bases of the junction unmatched. Germline CDR1 and CDR2: WNHNN and SYGVQD (reference sequence). CDR3 nucleotides: TGCGCCAGCAGTGAAAGGCAGGGGGTAGATACGCAGTATTTT. It yields the protein CASSERQGVDTQYF.

The sample holds a few counts of this clone. V is TRBV13 and J is TRBJ2-1; 10 bases agree with TRBD2. V lost 9 bases to trimming and J lost 6 bases; unmatched junction nucleotides: 14. There are 16 residues in the CDR3. Per the germline V gene, CDR1 is PRHDT and CDR2 is FYEKMQ (reference sequence). The CDR3 here is CASSTLSSGGVNEQFF. For the CDR3, the DNA is TGTGCCAGTTCCACCCTCTCTAGCGGGGGAGTCAATGAGCAGTTCTTC.

The CDR3 DNA sequence: TGTGCCATCAGTGAGTCGATACAGGGTAAATTGGGCGAGCAGTACTTC. Encoded protein: CAISESIQGKLGEQYF. The chain employs TRBV10-3 and TRBJ2-7; D possibly corresponds to TRBD1 (6 bases). CDR3 length equals 16 residues. Germline CDR1 reads ENHRY; CDR2 reads SYGVKD. Trimming removed 0 bases from V and 6 bases from J, with 18 bases in between.

This clone was observed once. The chain uses TRBV6-6 and TRBJ2-3; D perhaps matches TRBD2 (6 bases). This CDR3 comprises 14 residues. Germline assignment: CDR1 MNHNY and CDR2 SVGAGI (reference sequence). Trimming shortened V by 4 bases and J by 1 base, and 9 bases separated the two germline ends. CDR3 sequence (DNA): TGTGCCAGCAGTTCGGGGGATCGCACAGATACGCAGTATTTT. This sequence encodes CASSSGDRTDTQYF.

The CDR3 nucleotides read TGTGCCAGCAGCCTCCCCCCGGGGGAAAACACCATATATTTT. Translation gives CASSLPPGENTIYF. The chain links TRBV7-9 to TRBJ1-3, with D perhaps matching TRBD1 (5 bases). The V gene's germline CDR1 is SEHNR and CDR2 FQNEAQ (reference sequence). The V end lost 5 bases, the J end lost 6 bases, and 14 bases lay between the germline ends. CDR3 size: 14 residues.

The gene calls are TRBV5-5 and TRBJ1-2; D might be TRBD1 (5 bases). This CDR3 spans 14 amino acids. Trimming took off 7 bases at V and 8 bases at J, with 21 bases between the two ends. The germline V gene has CDR1 SGHKS and CDR2 YYEKEE (reference sequence). The CDR3: CASRDIIGQSGYTF. CDR3 bases: TGTGCCAGCCGCGATATCATCGGACAAAGCGGCTACACCTTC.

The chain is built from TRBV6-5 and TRBJ1-5; TRBD1 is a possible D gene (5 bases). Germline CDR1 MNHEY, CDR2 SVGAGI. The V end lost 5 bases, the J end lost 9 bases, and 17 bases lay between the germline ends. This CDR3 is 14 amino acids long. CDR3 DNA sequence: TGTGCCAGCAGTCCCCGGGACTTTCAGCCGCCCCAGCATTTT. It codes for CASSPRDFQPPQHF.

The J gene is TRBJ2-7, the V gene TRBV2, with 9 bases fitting TRBD1. V was clipped by 11 bases and J by 2 bases; unmatched bases: 4. The CDR3 contains 12 residues. From germline, CDR1 is SNHLY and CDR2 FYNNEI. The CDR3 reads CAGGTGTYEQYF. DNA of the CDR3: TGTGCCGGAGGGACAGGGACCTACGAGCAGTACTTC.

This chain links TRBV30 with TRBJ1-2; 9 nucleotides line up with TRBD1. After removal of 2 bases from V and 7 bases from J, the junction contained 5 bases not matched to a gene. The CDR3 extends over 13 amino acids. In germline, CDR1 is GTSNPN, CDR2 SVGIG (reference sequence). The CDR3 spells CAWSTTGGPGYTF. DNA of the CDR3: TGTGCCTGGAGTACAACAGGGGGCCCTGGCTACACCTTC.

The rearrangement joins TRBV28 to TRBJ2-4, with 10 bases that match TRBD1. With 6 bases clipped from V and 9 bases from J, the junction kept 20 bases outside the gene matches. Per germline, CDR1 MDHEN and CDR2 SYDVKM. The CDR3 length is 18 residues. CDR3 DNA sequence: TGTGCCAGCAGACCCGTCCCGGGACAGGGGCCCTCCGCGTTCATTCAGTACTTC. It is translated as CASRPVPGQGPSAFIQYF.

The chain couples TRBV5-1 to TRBJ2-1, with D possibly being TRBD2 (6 bases). Trimming took off 4 bases at V and 0 bases at J, with 17 bases between the two ends. Per the germline V gene, CDR1 is SGHRS and CDR2 is YFSETQ. This CDR3 is 17 amino acids long. The CDR3 DNA reads as TGCGCCAGCAGCCACTTCACGGGGGATAGCTCCTACAATGAGCAGTTCTTC. This sequence encodes CASSHFTGDSSYNEQFF.